What follows describes a single T cell receptor beta chain. Its antigen is undetermined. Measured with immunoSEQ multiplex PCR; TCRdb has only the in-frame clones, and not every one. The sample has 160,000 or so clones; around nine tenths are singletons. These data originate in a study of T cell responses to AZD1222 COVID-19 vaccine. This CDR3 region has 13 residues. Per germline, CDR1 MNHEY and CDR2 SVGAGI. The V gene lost 6 bases and the J gene lost 4 bases, with 12 bases spanning the gap. Findings and caveats of the study: Two AZD1222 doses significantly raised spike-specific TCR breadth and depth over controls. Most donors were white British and more were female, and clonal diversity was possibly underestimated. Dominant at 160-218 and 743-854, vaccine-associated CD4 TCRs also spanned spike. Unmutated variant regions reportedly attract nearly half of all spike-specific TCRs.

The specimen comprised peripheral blood, sampled on day 0 of AZD1222 vaccination. The V and J genes are TRBV6-5 and TRBJ1-1, with D unclear. This receptor was taken from an adult in good health. This CDR3 is CASSERDITEAFF. The CDR3 DNA reads TGTGCCAGCAGCGAGAGGGATATCACTGAAGCTTTCTTT.